A selection of T cell receptor beta chains follows, all from one sample in a study of OX40 agonist ivuxolimab in advanced cancers. TCRdb's copy holds only in-frame clones and misses some; the assay was immunoSEQ multiplex PCR. The table shows 80,000 to 100,000 clones, with 70% to 90% occurring only once. Specimen: CD4+ or CD8+ T cells sorted from blood, collected in a trial of the OX40 agonist ivuxolimab. These receptors were taken from an adult with an advanced solid tumor such as melanoma, head and neck, liver or kidney cancer. Both conserved end residues are part of each CDR3. The D gene is left open where the match is weak. The listing skips clone size in some rows; elsewhere it reads once, few, many or a size class.

J gene: TRBJ1-2
clone size: once
D gene: TRBD1
V gene: TRBV18
CDR3 protein: CASSPEGTGDAGYTF
CDR3 DNA: TGTGCCAGCTCACCCGAGGGGACAGGAGATGCCGGCTACACCTTC

J gene: TRBJ2-3
clone size: NA
D gene: TRBD2
V gene: TRBV6-5
CDR3 protein: CASSPGLAADTQYF
CDR3 DNA: TGTGCCAGCAGTCCGGGACTAGCTGCAGATACGCAGTATTTT

J gene: TRBJ1-3
clone size: NA
D gene: NA
V gene: TRBV6-1
CDR3 protein: CACINPGNTIYF
CDR3 DNA: TGTGCCTGTATCAACCCTGGAAACACCATATATTTT

J gene: TRBJ2-1
clone size: few
D gene: NA
V gene: TRBV20-1
CDR3 protein: CSANEQFF
CDR3 DNA: TGCAGTGCCAATGAGCAGTTCTTC

J gene: TRBJ2-5
clone size: NA
D gene: NA
V gene: TRBV2
CDR3 protein: CASSEGQGGETQYF
CDR3 DNA: TGTGCCAGCAGTGAAGGACAGGGAGGAGAGACCCAGTACTTC

J gene: TRBJ2-3
clone size: NA
D gene: NA
V gene: TRBV5-1
CDR3 protein: CASSLARFFSTDTQYF
CDR3 DNA: TGCGCCAGCAGCTTGGCGCGATTTTTCAGCACAGATACGCAGTATTTT

J gene: TRBJ2-5
clone size: NA
D gene: NA
V gene: TRBV21-1
CDR3 protein: CATGTSGGAGQETQYF
CDR3 DNA: TGTGCCACCGGGACTAGCGGGGGGGCCGGTCAGGAGACCCAGTACTTC

J gene: TRBJ2-7
clone size: NA
D gene: NA
V gene: TRBV28
CDR3 protein: CASSLDGYEQYF
CDR3 DNA: TGTGCCAGCAGTTTGGACGGTTACGAGCAGTACTTC

J gene: TRBJ1-2
clone size: once
D gene: TRBD1
V gene: TRBV28
CDR3 protein: CASRSRDRGPGYTF
CDR3 DNA: TGTGCCAGCAGATCCCGGGACAGGGGGCCTGGCTACACCTTC

J gene: TRBJ2-7
clone size: once
D gene: NA
V gene: TRBV19
CDR3 protein: CASSEVQGFEQYF
CDR3 DNA: TGTGCCAGTAGCGAGGTCCAGGGTTTCGAGCAGTACTTC

J gene: TRBJ2-7
clone size: NA
D gene: TRBD1
V gene: TRBV7-7
CDR3 protein: CASSPGTESYEQYF
CDR3 DNA: TGTGCCAGCAGCCCCGGGACAGAGTCCTACGAGCAGTACTTC

J gene: TRBJ1-1
clone size: NA
D gene: NA
V gene: TRBV10-3
CDR3 protein: CAISDIGSGENTEAFF
CDR3 DNA: TGTGCCATCAGTGATATCGGTAGTGGGGAGAACACTGAAGCTTTCTTT

J gene: TRBJ1-1
clone size: NA
D gene: NA
V gene: TRBV7-2
CDR3 protein: CASRRHSLMNTEAFF
CDR3 DNA: TGTGCCAGCAGGCGTCATTCGCTCATGAACACTGAAGCTTTCTTT

J gene: TRBJ1-5
clone size: NA
D gene: NA
V gene: TRBV6-5
CDR3 protein: CASSYRGDQPQHF
CDR3 DNA: TGTGCCAGCAGTTACCGGGGAGATCAGCCCCAGCATTTT

J gene: TRBJ1-1
clone size: NA
D gene: TRBD1
V gene: TRBV27
CDR3 protein: CASSLQGQGLRDTEAFF
CDR3 DNA: TGTGCCAGCAGTTTGCAAGGACAGGGTCTAAGGGACACTGAAGCTTTCTTT

J gene: TRBJ1-5
clone size: NA
D gene: NA
V gene: TRBV18
CDR3 protein: CASRGGGNQPQHF
CDR3 DNA: TGTGCCAGCCGGGGGGGAGGAAATCAGCCCCAGCATTTT

J gene: TRBJ1-2
clone size: NA
D gene: NA
V gene: TRBV5-1
CDR3 protein: CASSLGRGNAYGYTF
CDR3 DNA: TGCGCCAGCAGCTTGGGGAGGGGTAATGCCTATGGCTACACCTTC

J gene: TRBJ1-6
clone size: NA
D gene: NA
V gene: TRBV5-5
CDR3 protein: CASSFAGTKNSPLHF
CDR3 DNA: TGTGCCAGCAGCTTTGCCGGGACGAAGAATTCACCCCTCCACTTT

J gene: TRBJ1-1
clone size: NA
D gene: NA
V gene: TRBV10-3
CDR3 protein: CAISENTEAFF
CDR3 DNA: TGTGCCATCAGTGAGAACACTGAAGCTTTCTTT

J gene: TRBJ1-3
clone size: NA
D gene: NA
V gene: TRBV9
CDR3 protein: CASSQTAPATIYF
CDR3 DNA: TGTGCCAGCAGCCAGACGGCTCCAGCCACCATATATTTT

J gene: TRBJ1-1
clone size: NA
D gene: NA
V gene: TRBV5-1
CDR3 protein: CASSQGGTEAFF
CDR3 DNA: TGCGCCAGCAGCCAGGGTGGGACTGAAGCTTTCTTT

J gene: TRBJ1-1
clone size: NA
D gene: NA
V gene: TRBV5-1
CDR3 protein: CASGSGGVDTEAFF
CDR3 DNA: TGCGCCAGCGGCTCTGGGGGCGTGGACACTGAAGCTTTCTTT

J gene: TRBJ2-7
clone size: NA
D gene: NA
V gene: TRBV2
CDR3 protein: CASRRGDEQYF
CDR3 DNA: TGTGCCAGCAGGAGGGGAGACGAGCAGTACTTC

J gene: TRBJ2-1
clone size: NA
D gene: NA
V gene: TRBV5-5
CDR3 protein: CASSLGPDNEQFF
CDR3 DNA: TGTGCCAGCAGCTTGGGGCCTGACAATGAGCAGTTCTTC

J gene: TRBJ1-1
clone size: NA
D gene: TRBD1
V gene: TRBV5-1
CDR3 protein: CASSKGQGALGTEAFF
CDR3 DNA: TGCGCCAGCAGCAAGGGACAGGGGGCGCTGGGCACTGAAGCTTTCTTT

J gene: TRBJ2-7
clone size: NA
D gene: NA
V gene: TRBV7-3
CDR3 protein: CASSPGPAYEQYF
CDR3 DNA: TGTGCCAGCAGCCCGGGACCGGCATACGAGCAGTACTTC

J gene: TRBJ2-3
clone size: NA
D gene: TRBD1
V gene: TRBV9
CDR3 protein: CASSSRPLIQGDTQYF
CDR3 DNA: TGTGCCAGCAGCTCACGCCCCTTGATACAGGGGGATACGCAGTATTTT

J gene: TRBJ2-3
clone size: NA
D gene: TRBD2
V gene: TRBV7-2
CDR3 protein: CASSLNPPSGGDTQYF
CDR3 DNA: TGTGCCAGCAGCTTAAACCCCCCCAGCGGGGGGGATACGCAGTATTTT

J gene: TRBJ1-6
clone size: NA
D gene: TRBD1
V gene: TRBV19
CDR3 protein: CASSPLTGLSPLHF
CDR3 DNA: TGTGCCAGTTCCCCCCTGACAGGGCTATCACCCCTCCACTTT

J gene: TRBJ1-2
clone size: once
D gene: NA
V gene: TRBV28
CDR3 protein: CASKPDRSFYTF
CDR3 DNA: TGTGCCAGCAAGCCCGACAGGTCCTTCTACACCTTC

J gene: TRBJ2-7
clone size: NA
D gene: TRBD1
V gene: TRBV6-1
CDR3 protein: CASSLDRERYF
CDR3 DNA: TGTGCCAGCAGTCTGGACAGGGAGCGGTACTTC

J gene: TRBJ1-6
clone size: medium-sized
D gene: TRBD1
V gene: TRBV4-1
CDR3 protein: CASSQATGQGSPLHF
CDR3 DNA: TGCGCCAGCAGCCAGGCGACAGGGCAGGGATCACCCCTCCACTTT

J gene: TRBJ1-2
clone size: NA
D gene: TRBD1
V gene: TRBV7-2
CDR3 protein: CASSLDRDGSGGYTF
CDR3 DNA: TGTGCCAGCAGCCTAGACAGGGATGGATCCGGTGGCTACACCTTC

J gene: TRBJ2-1
clone size: NA
D gene: NA
V gene: TRBV27
CDR3 protein: CASSSRDLAYNEQFF
CDR3 DNA: TGTGCCAGCAGTTCCCGGGACTTGGCATACAATGAGCAGTTCTTC

J gene: TRBJ2-3
clone size: NA
D gene: TRBD1
V gene: TRBV7-7
CDR3 protein: CASSLRGGETDTQYF
CDR3 DNA: TGTGCTAGCAGCTTACGAGGGGGCGAAACAGATACGCAGTATTTT

J gene: TRBJ1-1
clone size: NA
D gene: TRBD1
V gene: TRBV7-6
CDR3 protein: CASSHDRENTEAFF
CDR3 DNA: TGTGCCAGCAGCCATGACAGGGAAAACACTGAAGCTTTCTTT

J gene: TRBJ2-7
clone size: NA
D gene: NA
V gene: TRBV5-1
CDR3 protein: CASSLAGVFGYEQYF
CDR3 DNA: TGCGCCAGCAGCTTGGCCGGGGTATTTGGGTACGAGCAGTACTTC

J gene: TRBJ2-7
clone size: NA
D gene: NA
V gene: TRBV5-1
CDR3 protein: CASSSAGTPTYEQYF
CDR3 DNA: TGCGCCAGCAGCTCCGCCGGGACACCAACCTACGAGCAGTACTTC

J gene: TRBJ1-4
clone size: NA
D gene: TRBD1
V gene: TRBV7-2
CDR3 protein: CASSGRQGTEKLFF
CDR3 DNA: TGTGCCAGCAGCGGCCGACAGGGGACTGAAAAACTGTTTTTT

J gene: TRBJ2-1
clone size: NA
D gene: TRBD1
V gene: TRBV2
CDR3 protein: CASARDRNNEQFF
CDR3 DNA: TGTGCCAGCGCCCGGGACAGAAACAATGAGCAGTTCTTC

J gene: TRBJ1-2
clone size: NA
D gene: NA
V gene: TRBV19
CDR3 protein: CASSIAAGVPGYTF
CDR3 DNA: TGTGCCAGTAGTATAGCGGCAGGGGTCCCTGGCTACACCTTC

J gene: TRBJ1-1
clone size: NA
D gene: NA
V gene: TRBV5-1
CDR3 protein: CASTPGSLDTEAFF
CDR3 DNA: TGCGCCAGCACCCCCGGGAGCTTGGACACTGAAGCTTTCTTT

J gene: TRBJ2-7
clone size: few
D gene: NA
V gene: TRBV28
CDR3 protein: CASSSWRGQGIYEQYF
CDR3 DNA: TGTGCCAGCAGTTCCTGGCGAGGGCAGGGGATATACGAGCAGTACTTC

J gene: TRBJ1-1
clone size: NA
D gene: NA
V gene: TRBV6-6
CDR3 protein: CASSYRVYTEAFF
CDR3 DNA: TGTGCCAGCAGTTACAGAGTATACACTGAAGCTTTCTTT